There are a few counts of the clone carrying this T cell receptor (beta chain). Its antigen is currently unknown. This sample is drawn from a study of blood T cells in healthy people across ages. Looking at the study overall: There was about one barcoded beta molecule captured by template switching per two T cells. Study results and limitations: Older age went with lower TCR beta diversity per million T cells, in a roughly linear way.

Researchers collected around 11 milliliters of peripheral blood from every single donor. Primed by a sample-barcoded 5' primer and a J-beta primer mix, a second PCR proceeded for roughly 6 to 12 cycles. MiXCR was run by TCRdb on the 5' RACE reads, yielding one entry per CDR3 protein. The sample shows 1.5 million to 2 million distinct CDR3 sequences, around 50% of them seen only once. CDR3 length: 15 amino acids. Germline assignment: CDR1 MNHEY and CDR2 SVGEGT. The germline V and J ends were trimmed by 7 bases and 0 bases, with 15 bases remaining between them. This receptor was identified in a middle-aged woman in good health. The chain has TRBV6-2 or TRBV6-3 and TRBJ1-2; D possibly corresponds to TRBD1 (6 bases). The sample taken for sequencing was blood. CDR3 DNA: TGTGCCAGCATCCGGGGGCAGCTTTCTAACTATGGCTACACCTTC. Residues: CASIRGQLSNYGYTF.